Listed below are T cell receptor beta chains from one sample, sequenced in a study of T cell changes during pregnancy in multiple sclerosis. Clones were sequenced by immunoSEQ multiplex PCR, and TCRdb holds only the in-frame ones, with some missing. This sample yields about 56,000 clones, of which 70% to 90% are seen a single time; 1.8% belongs to the top ten. The starting material was peripheral blood, obtained after pregnancy. These receptors originate from a female donor with multiple sclerosis, enrolled in a pregnancy study. Each CDR3 is given with its conserved first and last residue. Fields, in order: V gene, clone size, D gene, J gene, CDR3 DNA, CDR3 protein. The D gene is left open where the match is weak. Size values are once, few and many counts, or a class for expanded clones, and some rows have none.

v_gene: TRBV7-9; abundance: -; d_gene: -; j_gene: TRBJ2-3; CDR3nt: TGTGCCAGCAGCATCCAAAACAGGGAAGTATTT; CDR3aa: CASSIQNREVF
v_gene: TRBV6-6; abundance: few; d_gene: TRBD1; j_gene: TRBJ1-2; CDR3nt: TGTGCCAGCAGTTCGGGACAGGTCTATGGCTACACCTTC; CDR3aa: CASSSGQVYGYTF
v_gene: TRBV7-9; abundance: few; d_gene: -; j_gene: TRBJ2-7; CDR3nt: TGTGCCAGCAAACTAGCAGACACCTACGAGCAGTACTTC; CDR3aa: CASKLADTYEQYF
v_gene: TRBV11-2; abundance: -; d_gene: TRBD2; j_gene: TRBJ2-2; CDR3nt: TGTGCCAGCAGCCTCGGACTAGCGGGGGGTGGGGAGCTGTTTTTT; CDR3aa: CASSLGLAGGGELFF
v_gene: TRBV10-3; abundance: -; d_gene: -; j_gene: TRBJ1-4; CDR3nt: TGTGCCATCAGTGATGGGACAAAAGAAAAACTGTTTTTT; CDR3aa: CAISDGTKEKLFF
v_gene: TRBV7-3; abundance: -; d_gene: TRBD1; j_gene: TRBJ2-2; CDR3nt: TGTGCCAGCAGCCACCCGACAGGGGGCGCGAACACCGGGGAGCTGTTTTTT; CDR3aa: CASSHPTGGANTGELFF
v_gene: TRBV29-1; abundance: -; d_gene: -; j_gene: TRBJ1-1; CDR3nt: TGCAGCGTGGGAGGTGCCCAGAGCGGAGCTTTCTTT; CDR3aa: CSVGGAQSGAFF
v_gene: TRBV6-5; abundance: -; d_gene: TRBD1; j_gene: TRBJ1-1; CDR3nt: TGTGCCAGCAGTCGGGACAGGGCGAATGAAGCTTTCTTT; CDR3aa: CASSRDRANEAFF
v_gene: TRBV5-4; abundance: -; d_gene: TRBD1; j_gene: TRBJ1-1; CDR3nt: TGTGCCAGCAGCAGACAGGGGGAGAACACTGAAGCTTTCTTT; CDR3aa: CASSRQGENTEAFF
v_gene: TRBV7-2; abundance: -; d_gene: -; j_gene: TRBJ2-5; CDR3nt: TGTGCCAGCAGCTTAGATTTCGGGGGGCAGGCCCAGTACTTC; CDR3aa: CASSLDFGGQAQYF
v_gene: TRBV19; abundance: -; d_gene: -; j_gene: TRBJ1-3; CDR3nt: TGTGCCAGTAGTCCCAGAGGGAGCTCTGGAAACACCATATATTTT; CDR3aa: CASSPRGSSGNTIYF
v_gene: TRBV2; abundance: -; d_gene: -; j_gene: TRBJ2-4; CDR3nt: TGTGCCAGCACAGGTGGGGCAGCCAAAAACATTCAGTACTTC; CDR3aa: CASTGGAAKNIQYF
v_gene: TRBV7-8; abundance: -; d_gene: TRBD2; j_gene: TRBJ2-7; CDR3nt: TGTGCCAGCAGCCACCCGACTAGCAGTGCCGAGCAGTACTTC; CDR3aa: CASSHPTSSAEQYF
v_gene: TRBV7-6; abundance: -; d_gene: -; j_gene: TRBJ1-1; CDR3nt: TGTGCCAGCAGCTTATCTGCAGGGAAGAACACTGAAGCTTTCTTT; CDR3aa: CASSLSAGKNTEAFF
v_gene: TRBV2; abundance: -; d_gene: -; j_gene: TRBJ2-5; CDR3nt: TGTGCCAGCAGTACAGGGTCGAGGACCCAGTACTTC; CDR3aa: CASSTGSRTQYF
v_gene: TRBV11-2; abundance: -; d_gene: TRBD2; j_gene: TRBJ2-3; CDR3nt: TGTGCCAGCAGCTTAGCGGGGGGGTACCAAGATACGCAGTATTTT; CDR3aa: CASSLAGGYQDTQYF
v_gene: TRBV13; abundance: -; d_gene: TRBD2; j_gene: TRBJ2-1; CDR3nt: TGTGCCAGCAGCTGGACTAGCGGGGGGGCCAATGAGCAGTTCTTC; CDR3aa: CASSWTSGGANEQFF
v_gene: TRBV5-1; abundance: -; d_gene: -; j_gene: TRBJ1-1; CDR3nt: TGCGCCAGCAGCCCAATCATCGGGGGAGGGACTGAAGCTTTCTTT; CDR3aa: CASSPIIGGGTEAFF
v_gene: TRBV7-2; abundance: -; d_gene: -; j_gene: TRBJ2-7; CDR3nt: TGTGCCAGCTCCCGAGGGGGGGCGGAGTACGAGCAGTACTTC; CDR3aa: CASSRGGAEYEQYF
v_gene: TRBV19; abundance: -; d_gene: TRBD1; j_gene: TRBJ1-6; CDR3nt: TGTGCCAGTACTCCCGGGACAGGGGGATGGTCACCCCTCCACTTT; CDR3aa: CASTPGTGGWSPLHF
v_gene: TRBV6-6; abundance: -; d_gene: TRBD2; j_gene: TRBJ2-5; CDR3nt: TGTGCCAGCAGTTACTCGACTAGCGGGGGGGAGACCCAGTACTTC; CDR3aa: CASSYSTSGGETQYF
v_gene: TRBV19; abundance: -; d_gene: -; j_gene: TRBJ1-5; CDR3nt: TGTGCCAGTTCGGGGGGGCAGCATGGTGTGCGCCAGCCCCAGCATTTT; CDR3aa: CASSGGQHGVRQPQHF
v_gene: TRBV19; abundance: -; d_gene: -; j_gene: TRBJ1-2; CDR3nt: TGTGCCAGTGCCCGGTCGAAGGCGGACTATGGCTACACCTTC; CDR3aa: CASARSKADYGYTF
v_gene: TRBV5-1; abundance: -; d_gene: TRBD2; j_gene: TRBJ2-7; CDR3nt: TGCGCCAGCGCACTTGGGAGGGTCTCCTACGAGCAGTACTTC; CDR3aa: CASALGRVSYEQYF
v_gene: TRBV5-1; abundance: -; d_gene: TRBD1; j_gene: TRBJ1-1; CDR3nt: TGCGCCAGCAGCCTCGAGACAGGGACTGAAGCTTTCTTT; CDR3aa: CASSLETGTEAFF
v_gene: TRBV19; abundance: once; d_gene: TRBD2; j_gene: TRBJ2-5; CDR3nt: TGTGCCAGTAGTATCCTACTAGCGGGGGGGACCCAGTACTTC; CDR3aa: CASSILLAGGTQYF
v_gene: TRBV29-1; abundance: -; d_gene: TRBD1; j_gene: TRBJ1-1; CDR3nt: TGCAGCGGGGAGAACAGGGGGAGGACTGAAGCTTTCTTT; CDR3aa: CSGENRGRTEAFF
v_gene: TRBV6-1; abundance: once; d_gene: -; j_gene: TRBJ1-5; CDR3nt: TGTGCCAGCAGTGAATGGGAGGATCAGCCCCAGCATTTT; CDR3aa: CASSEWEDQPQHF
v_gene: TRBV6-1; abundance: -; d_gene: TRBD1; j_gene: TRBJ1-1; CDR3nt: TGTGCCAGCAGTGAAACCGGGACAGGGTCTGAAGCTTTCTTT; CDR3aa: CASSETGTGSEAFF
v_gene: TRBV11-1; abundance: -; d_gene: TRBD1; j_gene: TRBJ1-1; CDR3nt: TGTGCCAGCAGCCGTCAGGGGGACAGGGGCATGAACACTGAAGCTTTCTTT; CDR3aa: CASSRQGDRGMNTEAFF
v_gene: TRBV9; abundance: -; d_gene: TRBD1; j_gene: TRBJ1-4; CDR3nt: TGTGCCAGCAGCGTAGGGGGGACAGTGGGTAGAGAACTGTTTTTT; CDR3aa: CASSVGGTVGRELFF
v_gene: TRBV12-5; abundance: -; d_gene: TRBD1; j_gene: TRBJ1-5; CDR3nt: TGTGCTAGTGGTTTGGCCTTGAGGGGGCTAGGTAGTAATCAGCCCCAGCATTTT; CDR3aa: CASGLALRGLGSNQPQHF
v_gene: TRBV5-5; abundance: -; d_gene: TRBD1; j_gene: TRBJ1-2; CDR3nt: TGTGCCAGCAGCTTGTTAGCAGGGGGAAACCTTAACTATGGCTACACCTTC; CDR3aa: CASSLLAGGNLNYGYTF
v_gene: TRBV15; abundance: -; d_gene: -; j_gene: TRBJ2-3; CDR3nt: TGTGCCACCAGCAGAGCGGGGAACACAGATACGCAGTATTTT; CDR3aa: CATSRAGNTDTQYF
v_gene: TRBV28; abundance: -; d_gene: TRBD1; j_gene: TRBJ2-7; CDR3nt: TGTGCCAGCAGTTTGGTCGACAGGGCCACCTACGAGCAGTACTTC; CDR3aa: CASSLVDRATYEQYF
v_gene: TRBV7-2; abundance: -; d_gene: TRBD1; j_gene: TRBJ1-1; CDR3nt: TGTGCCAGCAGCCTAAAAGGACAGGGCACTGAAGCTTTCTTT; CDR3aa: CASSLKGQGTEAFF
v_gene: TRBV6-6; abundance: -; d_gene: TRBD1; j_gene: TRBJ1-4; CDR3nt: TGTGCCAGCAGTTCGACAGGGGGTCGTGAAAAACTGTTTTTT; CDR3aa: CASSSTGGREKLFF
v_gene: TRBV11-2; abundance: -; d_gene: -; j_gene: TRBJ1-1; CDR3nt: TGTGCCAGCAGCACCGGGGGGGCGCCGACTGAAGCTTTCTTT; CDR3aa: CASSTGGAPTEAFF
v_gene: TRBV5-1; abundance: -; d_gene: TRBD1; j_gene: TRBJ1-1; CDR3nt: TGCGCCAGCAGCCGAGAGCCACGGGACAGGGATCTACCCTCTTTCTTT; CDR3aa: CASSREPRDRDLPSFF
v_gene: TRBV2; abundance: once; d_gene: -; j_gene: TRBJ2-7; CDR3nt: TGTGCCAGCAGTGAGGAAGGGCTAGGGAGCTACGAGCAGTACTTC; CDR3aa: CASSEEGLGSYEQYF
v_gene: TRBV19; abundance: -; d_gene: TRBD1; j_gene: TRBJ1-4; CDR3nt: TGTGCCAGTAGTTCCCACAGGGGCGCTAATGAAAAACTGTTTTTT; CDR3aa: CASSSHRGANEKLFF
v_gene: TRBV27; abundance: -; d_gene: -; j_gene: TRBJ2-7; CDR3nt: TGTGCCAGCAGTCGTTCGTGGGGGCACGAGCAGTACTTC; CDR3aa: CASSRSWGHEQYF
v_gene: TRBV25-1; abundance: -; d_gene: -; j_gene: TRBJ2-3; CDR3nt: TGTGCCAGCAGTGATGGAGGATCGTGGGTAGATACGCAGTATTTT; CDR3aa: CASSDGGSWVDTQYF
v_gene: TRBV30; abundance: -; d_gene: -; j_gene: TRBJ1-4; CDR3nt: TGTGCCTGGAGTGGGGGCTCGGATGAAAAACTGTTTTTT; CDR3aa: CAWSGGSDEKLFF
v_gene: TRBV5-1; abundance: -; d_gene: TRBD1; j_gene: TRBJ1-2; CDR3nt: TGCGCCAGCAGCCCAGCGCCGGGACAGGTTGATGGCTACACCTTC; CDR3aa: CASSPAPGQVDGYTF
v_gene: TRBV9; abundance: -; d_gene: TRBD1; j_gene: TRBJ1-2; CDR3nt: TGTGCCAGCAGCGTAGGGTCTGGGACAGGCTTTGGCTACACCTTC; CDR3aa: CASSVGSGTGFGYTF
v_gene: TRBV9; abundance: -; d_gene: -; j_gene: TRBJ1-6; CDR3nt: TGTGCCAGCAGCGTAAACCAGGGGATTTCACCCCTCCACTTT; CDR3aa: CASSVNQGISPLHF
v_gene: TRBV11-2; abundance: -; d_gene: -; j_gene: TRBJ1-1; CDR3nt: TGTGCCAGCAGCTTAGGGCAGTTCAACACTGAAGCTTTCTTT; CDR3aa: CASSLGQFNTEAFF
v_gene: TRBV7-3; abundance: -; d_gene: TRBD2; j_gene: TRBJ2-1; CDR3nt: TGTGCCAGCAGCCTCGCTAGCGGGGATTACAATGAGCAGTTCTTC; CDR3aa: CASSLASGDYNEQFF
v_gene: TRBV28; abundance: -; d_gene: TRBD1; j_gene: TRBJ1-6; CDR3nt: TGTGCCAGCAGGACAGGGTATGTGTCACCCCTCCACTTT; CDR3aa: CASRTGYVSPLHF
v_gene: TRBV9; abundance: -; d_gene: TRBD2; j_gene: TRBJ2-5; CDR3nt: TGTGCCAGCAGCGTAGGGGCTAGCGGGGGGGCAATCCAAGAGACCCAGTACTTC; CDR3aa: CASSVGASGGAIQETQYF
v_gene: TRBV5-1; abundance: -; d_gene: -; j_gene: TRBJ2-7; CDR3nt: TGCGCCAGCAGCTCTACAGGGAATAAGTACTTC; CDR3aa: CASSSTGNKYF
v_gene: TRBV11-1; abundance: -; d_gene: TRBD2; j_gene: TRBJ2-3; CDR3nt: TGTGCCAGCGGGGCCGGACTAGCAATGTCAACAGATACGCAGTATTTT; CDR3aa: CASGAGLAMSTDTQYF